Included here is one T cell receptor beta chain sequence, with context. Its antigen is as yet unknown. This sample is part of a study of cytotoxic CD8 clonotypes in ibrutinib-treated CLL. Study summary: Patients attained approximately 24 partial and 2 complete responses; at median roughly 73 months, approximately 14 remained remitted while about twelve progressed.

Deletions cut 0 bases from V and 7 bases from J, with 12 bases between. Germline V lookup: CDR1 SGHTA, CDR2 FQGTGA. The CDR3 loop spans 15 amino acids. Findings of the study overall: The times at which samples were taken varied between sustained-remission and progressing patients.

Depth targeted 1 in 200,000 to 1 in 1 million T cells, averaging approximately 9.3x coverage per clonotype. Only in-frame clones appear in the TCRdb table, and some are missing; sequencing was by immunoSEQ multiplex PCR. The sample records around 25,000 clones, around 69% being singletons. The chain is built from TRBV7-3 and TRBJ2-2; D possibly corresponds to TRBD1 (5 bases). Sequenced here: PBMCs, sampled at disease progression, from a patient treated with ibrutinib. The receptor was isolated from a human donor with chronic lymphocytic leukemia. The CDR3 here is CASSLTGVNVGELFF. The CDR3 nucleotides read TGTGCCAGCAGCTTAACAGGGGTGAATGTCGGGGAGCTGTTTTTT. Looking up the rest from reference TRBV7-3 and TRBJ2-2 gives the full variable domain: GAGVSQTPSNKVTEKGKYVELRCDPISGHTALYWYRQSLGQGPEFLIYFQGTGAADDSGLPNDRFFAVRPEGSVSTLKIQRTERGDSAVYLCASSLTGVNVGELFFGEGSRLTVL.